The clone carrying this TCR beta chain was seen a few times. Its antigen is not known. Primers for the PCR totalled 60 Vbeta and 13 Jbeta. Clones were read by immunoSEQ multiplex PCR, and TCRdb kept only the in-frame ones, dropping some. The sample includes 70,000 to 100,000 clones, over 60% of them seen just once. There are 13 residues in the CDR3. CDR1 is SGHRS and CDR2 is YFSETQ in the germline V gene. V lost 2 bases and J lost 4; bases outside the gene matches: 2. The data were taken from a study of cytomegalovirus exposure and HLA in healthy donors. Overall study results and limits: Fewer N-insertions (relative to the approximately 700-donor mean) were reportedly seen in an Asian-associated ancestry cluster in a later analysis.

Source material: PBMCs. The V and J genes are TRBV5-1 and TRBJ1-1; 7 bases agree with TRBD1. This sequence originates from a woman in her fifties or sixties in good health and CMV-seropositive. DNA for the CDR3: TGCGCCAGCAGCTTCAGGGGGGCCACTGAAGCTTTCTTT. As protein: CASSFRGATEAFF.